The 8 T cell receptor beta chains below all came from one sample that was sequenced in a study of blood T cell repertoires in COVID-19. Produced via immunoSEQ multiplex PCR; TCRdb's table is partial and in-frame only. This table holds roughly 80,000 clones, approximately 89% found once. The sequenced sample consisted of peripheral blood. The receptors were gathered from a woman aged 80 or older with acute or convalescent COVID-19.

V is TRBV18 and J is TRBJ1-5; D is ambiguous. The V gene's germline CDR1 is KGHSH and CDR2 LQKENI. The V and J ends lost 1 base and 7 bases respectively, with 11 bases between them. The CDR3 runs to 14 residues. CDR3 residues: CASSPQRVGQPQHF. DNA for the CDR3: TGTGCCAGCTCACCACAGAGGGTCGGGCAGCCCCAGCATTTT. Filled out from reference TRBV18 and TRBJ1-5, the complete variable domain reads NAGVMQNPRHLVRRRGQEARLRCSPMKGHSHVYWYRQLPEEGLKFMVYLQKENIIDESGMPKERFSAEFPKEGPSILRIQQVVRGDSAAYFCASSPQRVGQPQHFGDGTRLSIL.

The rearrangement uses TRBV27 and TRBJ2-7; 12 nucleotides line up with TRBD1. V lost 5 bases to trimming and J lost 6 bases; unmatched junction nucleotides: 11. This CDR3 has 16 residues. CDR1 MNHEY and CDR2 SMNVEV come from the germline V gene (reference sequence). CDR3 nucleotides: TGTGCCAGCAGTACCCGCCGGGACAGGGGGCGGGGCGAGCAGTACTTC. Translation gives CASSTRRDRGRGEQYF.

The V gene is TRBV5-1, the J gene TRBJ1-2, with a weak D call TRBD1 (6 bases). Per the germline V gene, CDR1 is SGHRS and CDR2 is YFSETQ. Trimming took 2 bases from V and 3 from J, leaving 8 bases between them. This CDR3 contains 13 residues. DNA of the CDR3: TGCGCCAGCAGCTTAGCAGGGGACTATGGCTACACCTTC. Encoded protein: CASSLAGDYGYTF.

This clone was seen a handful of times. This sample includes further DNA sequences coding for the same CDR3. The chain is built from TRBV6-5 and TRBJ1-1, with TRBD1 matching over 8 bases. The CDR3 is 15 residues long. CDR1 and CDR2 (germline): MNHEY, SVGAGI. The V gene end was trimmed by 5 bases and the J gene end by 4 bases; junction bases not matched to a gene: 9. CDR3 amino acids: CASSPRTGLGTEAFF. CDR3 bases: TGTGCCAGCAGTCCCAGGACAGGGTTAGGCACTGAAGCTTTCTTT.

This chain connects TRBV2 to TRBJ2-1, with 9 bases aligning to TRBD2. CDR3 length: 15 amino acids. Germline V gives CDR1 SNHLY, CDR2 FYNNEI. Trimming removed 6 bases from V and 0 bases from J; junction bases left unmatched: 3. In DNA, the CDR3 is TGTGCCAGCAGGGGACTAGCCCCCTCCTACAATGAGCAGTTCTTC. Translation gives CASRGLAPSYNEQFF.

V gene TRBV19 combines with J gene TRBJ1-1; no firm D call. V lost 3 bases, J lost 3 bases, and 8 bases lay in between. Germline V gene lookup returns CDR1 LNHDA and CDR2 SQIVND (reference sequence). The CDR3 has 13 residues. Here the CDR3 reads CASSMKRDTEAFF. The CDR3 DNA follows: TGTGCCAGTAGTATGAAGAGGGACACTGAAGCTTTCTTT.

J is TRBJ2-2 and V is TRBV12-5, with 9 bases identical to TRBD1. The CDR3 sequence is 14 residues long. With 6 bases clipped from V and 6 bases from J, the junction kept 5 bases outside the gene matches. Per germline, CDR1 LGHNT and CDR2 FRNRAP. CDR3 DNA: TGTGCTAGTGGCCGGGGACAGGGCTCCGGGGAGCTGTTTTTT. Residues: CASGRGQGSGELFF.

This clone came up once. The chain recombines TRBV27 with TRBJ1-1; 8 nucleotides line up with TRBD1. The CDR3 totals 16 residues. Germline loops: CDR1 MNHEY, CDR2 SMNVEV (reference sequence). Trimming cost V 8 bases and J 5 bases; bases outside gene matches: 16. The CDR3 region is CASRGGRGRIRTEAFF. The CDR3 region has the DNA TGTGCCAGCCGAGGGGGCAGGGGGCGGATAAGGACTGAAGCTTTCTTT.